A single sample is the source of the 4 T cell receptor beta chains below, sequenced in a study of T cell clonality in common variable immunodeficiency. Whole-study findings and limits: Reportedly, TCR beta sequences from common variable immunodeficiency showed fewer deletions and N-nucleotide insertions.

Sequencing was performed with immunoSEQ multiplex PCR; in TCRdb, only in-frame clones are kept and a portion is missing. Recorded here are tens of thousands of clones, none singletons. No cognate antigen is known for these TCRs. Sequencing was done on a sample of peripheral blood mononuclear cells. The receptors originated from a human donor with common variable immunodeficiency.

A few counts support this clone. The read finishes 3 residues shy of the CDR3 end, and the germline J gene is used to complete it. The V gene is TRBV7-2, the J gene TRBJ1-6; D gene ambiguous. Trimming took 3 bases from V and 1 from J, leaving 7 bases between them. This CDR3 is built from 15 residues. Per germline, CDR1 SGHTA and CDR2 FQGNSA. The chain's CDR3 is CASSLSGSYNSPLHF. CDR3 bases read: TGTGCCAGCAGCTTGTCCGGGTCCTATAATTCACCC. Combining the CDR3 with reference TRBV7-2 and TRBJ1-6 gives the whole variable domain GAGVSQSPSNKVTEKGKDVELRCDPISGHTALYWYRQSLGQGLEFLIYFQGNSAPDKSGLPSDRFSAERTGGSVSTLTIQRTQQEDSAVYLCASSLSGSYNSPLHFGNGTRLTVT.

In its sample, this clone was seen many times. The observed sequence ends 3 residues before the CDR3 terminus, with the missing tail filled in from the germline J gene. Other nucleotide sequences in the sample specify the same CDR3. The rearrangement links TRBV20-1 to TRBJ2-7; TRBD1 might be the D (7 bases). The V gene lost 3 bases and the J gene lost 3 bases, with 15 bases spanning the gap. Germline CDR1 reads DFQATT; CDR2 reads SNEGSKA (reference sequence). The CDR3 has 14 residues. CDR3 bases read: TGCAGTGCTAGGGACGACAGGGAGGTCTACGAG. It encodes CSARDDREVYE. The whole CDR3 protein reads CSARDDREVYEQYF.

About this clone: At one end, the junction sequence differs from germline, possibly due to a read error. The CDR3 end is not reached by the read, which stops 3 residues before it; the germline J gene fills it in. The V call is TRBV2, the J call TRBJ2-1; TRBD2 matches 12 bases. The germline V gene has CDR1 SNHLY and CDR2 FYNNEI. The CDR3 is 15 amino acids. CDR3 DNA (partial): TGTGCCAGCACTGAAGGACTAGCGGGGTTCAATGAG. Its protein is CASTEGLAGFNE. The entire CDR3 protein reads CASTEGLAGFNEQFF.

Details on this clone: Read sequence stops 3 residues before the CDR3 end, and the germline J gene provides the missing end. The chain employs TRBV20-1 and TRBJ2-7, with TRBD2 identical over 8 bases. Per germline, CDR1 DFQATT and CDR2 SNEGSKA (reference sequence). This CDR3 region has 16 residues. After removal of 6 bases from V and 6 bases from J, the junction contained 19 bases not matched to a gene. CDR3 DNA (partial): TGCAGTGCCGTACCAATGACCTCTAGCGGGCCCAGCGAG. Amino acids: CSAVPMTSSGPSE. The CDR3 in its entirety is CSAVPMTSSGPSEQYF.